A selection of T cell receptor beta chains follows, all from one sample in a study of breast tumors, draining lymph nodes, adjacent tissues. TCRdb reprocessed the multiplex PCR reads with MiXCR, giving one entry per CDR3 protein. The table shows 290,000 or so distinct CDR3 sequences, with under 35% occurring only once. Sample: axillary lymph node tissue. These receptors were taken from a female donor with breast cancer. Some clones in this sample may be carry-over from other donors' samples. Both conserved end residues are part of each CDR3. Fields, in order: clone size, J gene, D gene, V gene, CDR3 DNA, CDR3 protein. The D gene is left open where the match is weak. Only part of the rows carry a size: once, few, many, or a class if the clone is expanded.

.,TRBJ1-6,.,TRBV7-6,TGTGCCAGCAGCCAAGGGGTGAATTTCCCCCTCCACTTT,CASSQGVNFPLHF
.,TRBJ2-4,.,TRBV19,TGTGCCAGTAGCTTGACAGGAGATCTAGCCAAAAACATTCAGTACTTC,CASSLTGDLAKNIQYF
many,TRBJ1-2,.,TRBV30,TGTGCCTGGAGGGCGGGGGTAGGTGGCTACACCTTC,CAWRAGVGGYTF
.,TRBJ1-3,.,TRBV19,TGTGCCATTCCCTCGAGGACGGTGGACACCATATATTTT,CAIPSRTVDTIYF
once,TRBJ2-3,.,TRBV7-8,TGTGCCTGCAGCTCCGGAACCGCAGATACGCAGTATTTT,CACSSGTADTQYF
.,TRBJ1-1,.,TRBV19,TGTGCCAGCCAGACAGGAGGCAATACTGAAGCTTTCTTT,CASQTGGNTEAFF
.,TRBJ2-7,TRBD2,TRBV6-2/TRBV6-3,TGTGCCAGCATAGGACTAGCGGGAGGACGGCGGGAGCAGTACTTC,CASIGLAGGRREQYF
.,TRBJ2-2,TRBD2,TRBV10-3,TGTGCCATCAGTGGAGGACTAGCGGGAGGTTTATCGGGCGAGCTGTTTTTT,CAISGGLAGGLSGELFF
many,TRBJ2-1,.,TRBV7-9,TGTGCCAGCAGCTTCCCGGTAGCGGACACTCCCTACAATGAGCAGTTCTTC,CASSFPVADTPYNEQFF
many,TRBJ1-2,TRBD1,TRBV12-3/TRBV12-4,TGTGCCAGCAGTATGACACAGGGGAGAGAGACCACCTTC,CASSMTQGRETTF
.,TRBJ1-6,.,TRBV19,.,CAMYLCATSRDGGDSPLHF
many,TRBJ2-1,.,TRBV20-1,TGCAGTGCTAGAGGGGGCCCACAGACCCTCAATGAGCAGTTCTTC,CSARGGPQTLNEQFF
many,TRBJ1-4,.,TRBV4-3,TGCGCCAGCAGCCAAGACGCACAGGGACATGAAAAACTGTTTTTT,CASSQDAQGHEKLFF
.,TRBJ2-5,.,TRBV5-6,TGTGCCAGCACCCTTATGGCACCCCCAGAGACCCAGTACTTC,CASTLMAPPETQYF
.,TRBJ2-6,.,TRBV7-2,TGTGCCAGCAGCTTAGATGCTGGGGCGGTAGGGGCCAACGTCCTGACTTTC,CASSLDAGAVGANVLTF
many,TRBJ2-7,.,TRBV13,TGTGCCAGCAGCCGCCTGGGGTCCTACGAGCAGTACTTC,CASSRLGSYEQYF
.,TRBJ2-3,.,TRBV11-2,TGTGCCAGCAGCTTTTCCCTCCTAGGGGGGGCAGATACGCAGTATTTT,CASSFSLLGGADTQYF
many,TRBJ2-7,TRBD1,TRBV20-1,TGCAGTGCTATCAGAGACAGGGGCGGCTACGAGCAGTACTTC,CSAIRDRGGYEQYF
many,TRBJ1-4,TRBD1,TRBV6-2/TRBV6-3,TGTGCCAGCAGGCCGTCAGGGGGTCGTCTGAATGAAAAACTGTTTTTT,CASRPSGGRLNEKLFF
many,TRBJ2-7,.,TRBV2,TGTGCCAGCAGTCAAAACCGACAGAGAGTCCCACCCTACGAGCAGTACTTC,CASSQNRQRVPPYEQYF
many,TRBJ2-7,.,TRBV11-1,TGTGCCAGCAGCCCTGCGGGATTCTCCTACGAGCAGTACTTC,CASSPAGFSYEQYF
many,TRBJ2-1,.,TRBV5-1,TGCGCCAGCAGCTTGCAGCGGCGGGCTATCGATGAGCAGTTCTTC,CASSLQRRAIDEQFF
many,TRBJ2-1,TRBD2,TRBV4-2,TGTGCCACCGGATTAACTAGCGAGAACAATGAGCAGTTCTTC,CATGLTSENNEQFF
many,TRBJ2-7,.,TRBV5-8,TGTGCCAGCAGCTTGAAGGGGACCTACCTCTACGAGCAGTACTTC,CASSLKGTYLYEQYF
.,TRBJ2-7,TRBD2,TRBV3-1,TGTGCCAGCAGCCTTCCGGGAGGTCGCTCCTACGAGCAGTACTTC,CASSLPGGRSYEQYF
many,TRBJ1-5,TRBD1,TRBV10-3,TGTGCCATCAGCGGACAGGTCACCAATCAGCCCCAGCATTTT,CAISGQVTNQPQHF
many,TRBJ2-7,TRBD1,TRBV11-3,TGTGCCAGCAGCCTCGATGGACAGGGGTATTACGAGCAGTACTTC,CASSLDGQGYYEQYF
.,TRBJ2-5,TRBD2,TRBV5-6,TGTGCCAGCAGCTGGACTGGCGGGAGAGAGACCCAGCACTTC,CASSWTGGRETQHF
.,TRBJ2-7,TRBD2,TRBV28,TGTGCCAGCAGTTTTCTTAGCGGGAGGCTTGATGAGCAGTACTTC,CASSFLSGRLDEQYF
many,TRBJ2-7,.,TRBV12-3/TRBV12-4,TGTGCCAGCAGTTTAGACAGGACAGCGTACGAGCAGTACTTC,CASSLDRTAYEQYF
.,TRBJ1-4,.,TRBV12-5,TGTGCTAGAGATTTTCGCGGTAATGAAAAACTGTTTTTT,CARDFRGNEKLFF
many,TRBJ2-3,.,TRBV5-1,TGCGCCAGCAGCTTGGCCGGTAGCGCGGGTACAGATACGCAGTATTTT,CASSLAGSAGTDTQYF
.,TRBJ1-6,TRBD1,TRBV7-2,TGTGCCAGCAGCTCCGGGACAGGGATAAATTCACCCCTCCACTTT,CASSSGTGINSPLHF
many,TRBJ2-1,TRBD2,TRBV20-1,TGCAGTGTCCTAGCGGTGGGATACAATGAGCAGTTCTTC,CSVLAVGYNEQFF
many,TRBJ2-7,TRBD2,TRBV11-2,TGTGCCAGCAGCCCTAGGACTAGCGGACAGTACGAGCAGTACTTC,CASSPRTSGQYEQYF
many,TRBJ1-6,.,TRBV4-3,TGCGCCAGCAGCCAAGAAACCGATAATTCACCCCTCCACTTT,CASSQETDNSPLHF
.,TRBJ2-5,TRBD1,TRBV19,TGTGCCAGCGGACAGGGGCGGGAGACCCAGTACTTC,CASGQGRETQYF
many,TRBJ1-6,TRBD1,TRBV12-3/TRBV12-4,TGTGCCAGCAGTTTCGGGACAGGGTATTCACCCCTCCACTTT,CASSFGTGYSPLHF
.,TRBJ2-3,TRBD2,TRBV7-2,TGTGCCAGCAGCGACCCAGCGGGAGTAGGGACGGATACGCAGTATTTT,CASSDPAGVGTDTQYF
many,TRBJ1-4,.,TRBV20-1,TGCAGTGCTGGAGGGGGGGAAAAACTGTTTTTT,CSAGGGEKLFF
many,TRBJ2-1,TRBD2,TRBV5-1,TGCGCCAGCAGCCTGGTAGCGGGAGAGGGCAGGGGGTCCTACAATGAGCAGTTCTTC,CASSLVAGEGRGSYNEQFF
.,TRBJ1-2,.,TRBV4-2,TGTGCCAGCAGCTTAATGTGGGAGGGGGGCTACACCTTC,CASSLMWEGGYTF
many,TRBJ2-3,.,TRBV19,TGTGCCAGTAGTATTAGGGCGCCCACAGATACGCAGTATTTT,CASSIRAPTDTQYF
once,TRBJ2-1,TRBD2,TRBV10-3,TGCGCCATCAGTGCTGAGCGGGAGCACAATGAGCGGTTCTTC,CAISAEREHNERFF
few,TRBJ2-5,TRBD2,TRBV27,TGTGCCAGCAGTGTGTCGGGAGGACTAGAGACCCAGTACTTC,CASSVSGGLETQYF
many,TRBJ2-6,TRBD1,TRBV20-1,TGCAGTGCCGACGGGACAGGGGGCGGCTCTGGGGCCAACGTCCTGACTTTC,CSADGTGGGSGANVLTF
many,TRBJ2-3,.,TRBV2,TGTGCCAGCAGGTCGAAGCTGCAGTATTTT,CASRSKLQYF
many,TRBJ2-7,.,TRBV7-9,TGTGCCAGCAGCACGACCGGGACGGGCGAGCAGTACTTC,CASSTTGTGEQYF
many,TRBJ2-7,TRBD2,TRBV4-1,TGCGCCAGCAGAACCGATAGCGGGAGGTTGCGAGAGCAGTACTTC,CASRTDSGRLREQYF
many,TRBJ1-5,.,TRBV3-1,TGTGCCAGCAGTCCTCAACATAGCAATCAGCCCCAGCATTTT,CASSPQHSNQPQHF
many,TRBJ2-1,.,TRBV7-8,TGTGCCAGCAGCCTCCTAGACCGCTCCTACAATGAGCAGTTCTTC,CASSLLDRSYNEQFF
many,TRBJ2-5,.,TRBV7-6,TGTGCCAGCAGCAAGAGTCCTGGGCCGAGGGGGGAGACCCAGTACTTC,CASSKSPGPRGETQYF
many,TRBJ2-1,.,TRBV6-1,TGTGCCAGCAGTGAAGCGGCCACCAACCCGTTTAATGAGCAGTTCTTC,CASSEAATNPFNEQFF
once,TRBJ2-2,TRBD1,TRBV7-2,TGTGCCAGCAGCCTAGATGGGGTCAGGGGGATTGGCGGGGAGCTGTTTTTT,CASSLDGVRGIGGELFF
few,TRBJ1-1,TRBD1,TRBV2,TGTGCCAGCAGATCAGGGGGCATTTCAGACACTGAAGCTTTCTTT,CASRSGGISDTEAFF
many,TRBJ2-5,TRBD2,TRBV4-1,TGCGCCAGCAGCCAAGATTGGCCTAGCGGGGACCAAGAGACCCAGTACTTC,CASSQDWPSGDQETQYF
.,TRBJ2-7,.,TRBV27,TGTGCCAGCAGTTTTGGTCCCCCGGGCGAGCAGTACTTC,CASSFGPPGEQYF